The next 30 T cell receptor beta chains were all read from a single sample in a study of cytomegalovirus exposure and HLA in healthy donors. The PCR used 60 Vbeta and 13 Jbeta primers. Clones were read by immunoSEQ multiplex PCR, and TCRdb kept only the in-frame ones, dropping some. Found here are about 85,000 clones, approximately 80% of them singletons; the top ten hold about 23%. The sample taken for sequencing was PBMCs. These receptors came from a woman in her forties or fifties in good health and CMV-seropositive.

J is TRBJ2-6 and V is TRBV7-8, with D maybe TRBD2 (5 bases). CDR1 SGHVS and CDR2 FQNEAQ come from the germline V gene. The ends were cut back, 5 bases at V and 2 bases at J, with 10 bases in the middle. The CDR3 has 15 amino acids. CDR3 sequence: CASSVGGPGANVLTF. The DNA for the CDR3 is TGTGCCAGCAGCGTTGGAGGCCCTGGGGCCAACGTCCTGACTTTC.

V usage is TRBV30 and J usage is TRBJ1-1; no clear D gene. Trimming shortened V by 0 bases and J by 1 base, and 6 bases separated the two germline ends. This CDR3 is built from 13 residues. Germline-derived CDR1 and CDR2 are GTSNPN and SVGIG (reference sequence). The CDR3, as DNA: TGTGCCTGGAGTGTTACTCCGAACACTGAAGCTTTCTTT. Translating it yields CAWSVTPNTEAFF. Looking up the rest from reference TRBV30 and TRBJ1-1 gives the full variable domain: SQTIHQWPATLVQPVGSPLSLECTVEGTSNPNLYWYRQAAGRGLQLLFYSVGIGQISSEVPQNLSASRPQDRQFILSSKKLLLSDSGFYLCAWSVTPNTEAFFGQGTRLTVV.

This chain connects TRBV5-4 to TRBJ2-1; possibly TRBD2 for D (6 bases). Germline CDR1 SGHNT, CDR2 YYREEE (reference sequence). Trimming removed 0 bases at V and 0 bases at J, with 13 bases between. The CDR3 is made up of 17 amino acids. This CDR3 is CASSLDGAGSSYNEQFF. The CDR3 coding sequence is TGTGCCAGCAGCTTGGATGGGGCGGGGTCCTCCTACAATGAGCAGTTCTTC.

This clone has a handful of counts. V gene TRBV6-5 combines with J gene TRBJ2-5; 9 bases are shared with TRBD2. Losses at the gene ends were 5 bases for V and 1 base for J; bases not matched to a gene: 5. The germline CDR1 and CDR2 sequences are MNHEY and SVGAGI. This CDR3 has 15 residues. CDR3 sequence reads: CASSKIAGAQETQYF. CDR3 DNA sequence: TGTGCCAGCAGTAAGATAGCGGGGGCCCAAGAGACCCAGTACTTC.

This clone was seen a single time. The rearrangement uses TRBV6-1 and TRBJ2-4, with D uncertain. V lost 10 bases, J lost 3 bases, and 7 bases lay in between. CDR1 MNHNS and CDR2 SASEGT come from the germline V gene. This CDR3 has 11 residues. CDR3 DNA sequence: TGTGCCACTATAGTCAAAAACATTCAGTACTTC. Translating it yields CATIVKNIQYF.

This rearrangement joins TRBV7-8 to TRBJ2-3; 14 positions match TRBD2. The CDR3 extends over 19 amino acids. J lost 0 bases, V lost 0 bases, and 5 bases had no gene match. CDR1 SGHVS and CDR2 FQNEAQ come from the germline V gene. The CDR3, as DNA: TGTGCCAGCAGCTTAGCCCGACTAGCGGGGGGGCCCAGCACAGATACGCAGTATTTT. This gives the protein CASSLARLAGGPSTDTQYF.

The rearrangement joins TRBV27 to TRBJ2-2, with D tentatively TRBD2 (5 bases). Trimming removed 10 bases from V and 5 bases from J, with 20 bases in between. The germline V gene has CDR1 MNHEY and CDR2 SMNVEV (reference sequence). The CDR3 contains 15 residues. CDR3 DNA: TGTGCCAACGGACTCTCTAATGTCGAAACCGGGGAGCTGTTTTTT. It specifies CANGLSNVETGELFF.

This clone was seen just once. J is TRBJ2-5 and V is TRBV10-1, with D possibly being TRBD1 (6 bases). CDR3 length: 14 residues. Per the germline V gene, CDR1 is WNHNN and CDR2 is SYGVQD (reference sequence). The V gene lost 5 bases and the J gene lost 1 base, with 11 bases spanning the gap. The CDR3 DNA sequence: TGCGCCAGCAGTCGCGACAGGCTCCAAGAGACCCAGTACTTC. Translation gives CASSRDRLQETQYF.

The chain carries TRBV10-3 and TRBJ2-1; maybe TRBD2 (6 bases). CDR1 is ENHRY, CDR2 SYGVKD, per germline. The CDR3 is made up of 14 amino acids. V was cut by 10 bases and J by 6 bases, with 19 bases left in between. The CDR3 loop is CATGTGGTLNEQFF. CDR3 sequence (DNA): TGTGCCACCGGGACGGGCGGGACCCTCAATGAGCAGTTCTTC.

The rearrangement joins TRBV10-3 to TRBJ2-3; 9 nucleotides agree with TRBD1. The CDR3 length is 15 residues. Germline CDR1 and CDR2: ENHRY and SYGVKD. Trimming at V came to 0 bases and at J to 3 bases, leaving 1 base not matched to a gene. The CDR3 loop is CAISESGTGTDTQYF. The CDR3, as DNA: TGTGCCATCAGTGAGTCAGGGACAGGGACAGATACGCAGTATTTT.

V usage is TRBV7-2 and J usage is TRBJ1-2; TRBD1 might be the D (5 bases). The CDR3 covers 15 residues. The V end was cut by 5 bases, the J end by 6 bases, with 19 bases between. CDR1 and CDR2 from the germline V gene are SGHTA and FQGNSA. The CDR3 DNA is TGTGCCAGCAGCCCAAGGTATCGAACAGGCGATGGCTACACCTTC. As protein: CASSPRYRTGDGYTF.

This clone was counted a single time. Within the sample, other DNA sequences also encode this same CDR3. This chain connects TRBV5-1 to TRBJ1-1; no firm D call. Germline V lookup: CDR1 SGHRS, CDR2 YFSETQ. V gave up 2 bases and J gave up 3 bases, with 11 bases separating them. The length of the CDR3 is 14 residues. The CDR3 nucleotides are TGCGCCAGCAGCTTACGCCGGAGGGACACTGAAGCTTTCTTT. The encoded protein is CASSLRRRDTEAFF. Full variable domain (remainder filled in from reference TRBV5-1 and TRBJ1-1): KAGVTQTPRYLIKTRGQQVTLSCSPISGHRSVSWYQQTPGQGLQFLFEYFSETQRNKGNFPGRFSGRQFSNSRSEMNVSTLELGDSALYLCASSLRRRDTEAFFGQGTRLTVV.

V gene TRBV5-1 combines with J gene TRBJ1-1; possible D gene TRBD1, 6 bases. The V gene's germline CDR1 is SGHRS and CDR2 YFSETQ. Trimming took off 5 bases at V and 0 bases at J, with 17 bases between the two ends. This CDR3 is built from 16 residues. Here the CDR3 DNA reads TGCGCCAGCAGGGTTGGGACACTCACTTTGAACACTGAAGCTTTCTTT. It yields the protein CASRVGTLTLNTEAFF.

The chain couples TRBV5-1 to TRBJ2-6; D may be TRBD2 (5 bases). With 3 bases removed from V and 0 bases from J, the gap between germline ends came to 7 bases. The CDR3 has 15 residues. CDR1 and CDR2 from the germline V gene are SGHRS and YFSETQ. CDR3 region: CASSSGYSGANVLTF. The CDR3 DNA reads TGCGCCAGCAGCTCGGGGTACTCTGGGGCCAACGTCCTGACTTTC.

The chain recombines TRBV2 with TRBJ2-2, with a tentative D call TRBD2 (5 bases). The CDR3 is made up of 14 amino acids. CDR1 is SNHLY, CDR2 FYNNEI, per germline. V was clipped by 7 bases and J by 4 bases, with 13 bases between them. The CDR3 protein is CASTILDGTGELFF. The CDR3, as DNA: TGTGCCAGCACCATACTAGACGGCACCGGGGAGCTGTTTTTT.

The chain has TRBV19 and TRBJ2-1, with 9 positions matching TRBD2. The CDR3 is 14 residues long. CDR1 and CDR2 from the germline V gene are LNHDA and SQIVND (reference sequence). The junction had 2 bases not matched to a gene; V was cut back by 6 bases and J by 2 bases. CDR3: CASSVAGAYNEQFF. As DNA, the CDR3 is TGTGCCAGTAGCGTAGCGGGAGCCTACAATGAGCAGTTCTTC.

The chain joins TRBV11-2 to TRBJ2-7, with 7 bases fitting TRBD2. CDR1 is SGHAT, CDR2 FQNNGV, per germline. V shed 0 bases, J shed 2 bases, and the junction held 4 bases outside the gene matches. The CDR3 is made up of 15 amino acids. This CDR3 reads CASSLDQGRAYEQYF. The CDR3 region has the DNA TGTGCCAGCAGCTTAGATCAAGGGAGGGCCTACGAGCAGTACTTC.

The V and J genes are TRBV13 and TRBJ1-2; perhaps TRBD1 as D (6 bases). CDR3 size: 16 residues. V lost 0 bases and J lost 1, with 12 bases in between. Germline-derived CDR1 and CDR2 are PRHDT and FYEKMQ (reference sequence). In DNA, the CDR3 is TGTGCCAGCAGCTTAGGCCTGGACAGAGTTAACTATGGCTACACCTTC. The encoded protein is CASSLGLDRVNYGYTF.

This clone was picked up one time. CDR3 sequence (DNA): TGTGCCAGCAGGACCAGTGGGGGGTTTGGGGAGACCCAGTACTTC. It yields the protein CASRTSGGFGETQYF. The rearrangement joins TRBV6-1 to TRBJ2-5; a weak D match, TRBD2 (6 bases). Germline V gene lookup returns CDR1 MNHNS and CDR2 SASEGT. The CDR3 runs 15 residues. V gave up 6 bases and J gave up 5 bases, with 19 bases separating them.

This clone was detected only a few times. J is TRBJ1-4 and V is TRBV11-3; D is ambiguous. The CDR3 spans 12 residues. Trimming left V 3 bases short and J 7 bases short, with 6 bases between. Germline lookup yields CDR1 SGHNT and CDR2 YENEEA. The CDR3 sequence is CASSFEGEKLFF. DNA for the CDR3: TGTGCCAGCAGCTTCGAGGGTGAAAAACTGTTTTTT.

The rearrangement uses TRBV20-1 and TRBJ1-1; D gene uncertain. V was pared by 6 bases and J by 8 bases, with 13 bases between. The CDR3 spans 11 residues. Germline V gene data show CDR1 as DFQATT and CDR2 as SNEGSKA (reference sequence). The CDR3: CSARRTGEAFF. CDR3 bases: TGCAGTGCCCGGAGGACGGGAGAAGCTTTCTTT.

J is TRBJ1-1 and V is TRBV29-1; D uncertain. CDR1 is SQVTM, CDR2 ANQGSEA, per germline. V was shortened by 5 bases and J by 2 bases, with 12 bases between the two germline ends. The CDR3 length is 13 residues. In DNA, the CDR3 is TGCAGCGTTCAGGTGGGAGCTAACACTGAAGCTTTCTTT. This encodes CSVQVGANTEAFF.

This clone was seen a few times. V is TRBV11-2 and J is TRBJ1-2; D perhaps matches TRBD1 (5 bases). Germline V gene data show CDR1 as SGHAT and CDR2 as FQNNGV. The CDR3 length is 16 residues. V was trimmed by 1 base and J by 4 bases, leaving 16 bases between them. CDR3: CASSLAADSAVYGYTF. In nucleotides, the CDR3 is TGTGCCAGCAGCTTAGCGGCTGACAGCGCCGTCTATGGCTACACCTTC.

CDR3: CSVEGQGAYYGYTF. DNA for the CDR3: TGCAGCGTTGAGGGACAGGGGGCTTACTATGGCTACACCTTC. The chain links TRBV29-1 to TRBJ1-2; TRBD1 matches 12 bases. The trim removed 3 bases at V and 3 bases at J, leaving 2 bases unmatched. Germline V gene lookup returns CDR1 SQVTM and CDR2 ANQGSEA. The CDR3 sequence is 14 residues long.

A few counts support this clone. This chain connects TRBV18 to TRBJ2-1; D is uncertain. Looked up from germline, CDR1 is KGHSH and CDR2 is LQKENI. Trimming pared 6 bases from V and 6 bases from J, leaving 15 bases between. CDR3 length: 14 amino acids. The CDR3 sequence is CASSPTSVRNEQFF. The CDR3 nucleotides are TGTGCCAGCTCTCCCACTTCCGTGCGCAATGAGCAGTTCTTC.

The chain joins TRBV5-1 to TRBJ1-5, with D unclear. V was cut by 0 bases and J by 5 bases, with 12 bases left in between. The germline V gene encodes CDR1 SGHRS and CDR2 YFSETQ. This CDR3 has 15 amino acids. The CDR3 region is CASSLGEGWDQPQHF. The CDR3 DNA reads as TGCGCCAGCAGCTTGGGGGAGGGTTGGGATCAGCCCCAGCATTTT.

This chain uses TRBV2 with TRBJ1-1; perhaps TRBD1 as D (5 bases). Trimming shortened V by 6 bases and J by 7 bases, and 9 bases separated the two germline ends. The CDR3 loop spans 11 amino acids. CDR1 and CDR2 (germline): SNHLY, FYNNEI. The CDR3 protein is CASRIGVEAFF. The CDR3 region has the DNA TGTGCCAGCAGAATAGGGGTTGAAGCTTTCTTT.

The chain combines TRBV19 with TRBJ1-1, with TRBD1 matching 9 bases. Germline V gives CDR1 LNHDA, CDR2 SQIVND (reference sequence). J lost 6 bases, V lost 5 bases, and 7 bases had no gene match. The CDR3 totals 14 residues. The DNA for the CDR3 is TGTGCCAGTAGTTCCGGGACAGGGAAATCTGAAGCTTTCTTT. Translated: CASSSGTGKSEAFF.

This clone was recorded only once. The chain is built from TRBV25-1 and TRBJ1-1; D gene unclear. Trimming pared 8 bases from V and 7 bases from J, leaving 14 bases between. The germline V gene encodes CDR1 MGHDK and CDR2 SYGVNS. CDR3 length equals 12 residues. The CDR3 DNA follows: TGTGCCAGCGAGCGGCGGGGAGGTGAAGCTTTCTTT. Encoded protein: CASERRGGEAFF.

V usage is TRBV5-6 and J usage is TRBJ2-2; perhaps TRBD2 as D (6 bases). The CDR3 loop spans 14 amino acids. V lost 7 bases and J lost 6, with 16 bases in between. In germline, CDR1 is SGHDT, CDR2 YYEEEE. CDR3 nucleotides: TGTGCCAGCTCCGGGAGTTACGGGTCCGGGGAGCTGTTTTTT. Its protein is CASSGSYGSGELFF. The whole variable domain, filled in from reference TRBV5-6 and TRBJ2-2, reads DAGVTQSPTHLIKTRGQQVTLRCSPKSGHDTVSWYQQALGQGPQFIFQYYEEEERQRGNFPDRFSGHQFPNYSSELNVNALLLGDSALYLCASSGSYGSGELFFGEGSRLTVL.